These T cell receptor beta chains were read from a single sample in a study of blood T cell repertoires in COVID-19. Sequencing was performed with immunoSEQ multiplex PCR; in TCRdb, only in-frame clones are kept and a portion is missing. The sample lists 250,000 to 350,000 clones, 85% to 90% seen once, with roughly 6.3% in the top ten. Sequencing was carried out using peripheral blood. Receptors were obtained from a woman between 45 and 60 years old with COVID-19, enrolled during active disease. Each CDR3 is given without its conserved first and last residue. A D gene is named only where the DNA matches it firmly. Size is stated for part of the rows, as once, few or many counts, or as a class when the clone is expanded.

ASSVNPSRGMNTEAF,TRBV9,NA,NA
ASSSVDRNNEQF,TRBV6-5,NA,NA
ASSVSIEGPGAYEQY,TRBV9,NA,NA
ASSSRNTGELF,TRBV19,NA,NA
ASSWTGGGDTQY,TRBV7-3,TRBD1,once
ASSELVDGSGSTNEQF,TRBV2,TRBD2,NA
ASSAGTGPNYGYT,TRBV5-4,TRBD1,NA
ASSYSRLAGAKNIQY,TRBV5-5,TRBD2,NA
ASTRSVGGAVTYEQY,TRBV5-1,TRBD2,NA
ASSLVSPPTGELF,TRBV7-2,NA,NA
ASTDGLAGTGELF,TRBV2,TRBD2,NA
ASSPGGGRETQY,TRBV7-3,TRBD2,NA
ASKDPGLNYGYT,TRBV19,NA,NA
ASSFSGGTYGYT,TRBV5-1,NA,NA
ASSWGAGVTYNEQF,TRBV7-2,NA,NA
SVVHPSSGYEQY,TRBV29-1,NA,NA
ASSLNRWSNYGYT,TRBV5-1,NA,NA
ATSDPRGTDTQY,TRBV24-1,NA,NA
ASSPSWGGGYEQY,TRBV5-6,NA,NA
ASRDGVSIYGYT,TRBV5-5,NA,NA
ASSSPRRTGLSEQY,TRBV5-6,TRBD1,NA
ASSFSDTNTEAF,TRBV27,NA,NA
ATSDPSAPGTDTQY,TRBV24-1,NA,NA
ASDQTGAGTGELF,TRBV19,NA,NA
ASSPGLDQETQY,TRBV5-4,TRBD2,NA
ASSVQGSGEQY,TRBV2,NA,NA